The 9 T cell receptor beta chains below come from one sample, sequenced in a study of a mutant IDH1 vaccine in newly diagnosed glioma. Their antigen targets remain unknown. Measured with immunoSEQ multiplex PCR; TCRdb has only the in-frame clones, and not every one. The table records about 120,000 clones, 80% of them present only once. Specified time point: week 11, during vaccination. The vaccine gave 300 ug of a 20-mer mutant IDH1 peptide subcutaneously per dose. The sequences come from PBMCs, collected from a glioma patient whose treatment included an IDH1 peptide vaccine. Source of these receptors: a man in his forties with glioma.

V and J are TRBV28 and TRBJ2-3; TRBD1 agrees at 7 bases. The CDR3 covers 15 residues. Per germline, CDR1 MDHEN and CDR2 SYDVKM. V gave up 10 bases and J gave up 0 bases; unmatched junction bases: 10. The DNA of the CDR3 is TGTGCCACCAAGACAGGGAGTATGAGCACAGATACGCAGTATTTT. Its translation: CATKTGSMSTDTQYF.

This chain links TRBV30 with TRBJ2-1; D call uncertain. The V gene's germline CDR1 is GTSNPN and CDR2 SVGIG (reference sequence). V shed 2 bases and J shed 14 bases, with 13 bases lying between them. The CDR3 loop spans 11 amino acids. This chain's CDR3 is CAWSRVTEEFF. In DNA form, the CDR3 reads TGTGCCTGGAGTCGGGTAACCGAGGAGTTCTTC.

The chain has TRBV7-3 and TRBJ2-2, with 7 bases fitting TRBD2. The CDR3 is 14 residues long. Germline loops: CDR1 SGHTA, CDR2 FQGTGA. Trimming took 11 bases from V and 2 from J; bases not matched to a gene: 8. The CDR3 bases are TGTGCCGCCGTGACTAGCAGAAACACCGGGGAGCTGTTTTTT. Amino acid sequence: CAAVTSRNTGELFF.

This chain connects TRBV13 to TRBJ2-7, with D perhaps TRBD2 (6 bases). Germline assignment: CDR1 PRHDT and CDR2 FYEKMQ (reference sequence). Trimming cost V 5 bases and J 0 bases, with 17 bases left between them. This CDR3 has 16 amino acids. CDR3 nucleotides: TGTGCCAGCAGCCCGCGGGCTTTCGGGAGCTCCTACGAGCAGTACTTC. This gives the protein CASSPRAFGSSYEQYF. Drawing the rest from reference TRBV13 and TRBJ2-7, the complete variable domain is AAGVIQSPRHLIKEKRETATLKCYPIPRHDTVYWYQQGPGQDPQFLISFYEKMQSDKGSIPDRFSAQQFSDYHSELNMSSLELGDSALYFCASSPRAFGSSYEQYFGPGTRLTVT.

This chain links TRBV7-9 with TRBJ1-1; D gene ambiguous. This CDR3 region has 15 residues. The germline CDR1 and CDR2 sequences are SEHNR and FQNEAQ (reference sequence). Trimming shortened V by 5 bases and J by 0 bases, and 13 bases separated the two germline ends. The CDR3 DNA is TGTGCCAGCAGCCCTCGGACGGCCATGAACACTGAAGCTTTCTTT. Translating gives CASSPRTAMNTEAFF.

The chain carries TRBV10-3 and TRBJ1-1, with D maybe TRBD1 (6 bases). The germline CDR1 and CDR2 sequences are ENHRY and SYGVKD. CDR3 length equals 13 residues. V was shortened by 10 bases and J by 1 base, with 13 bases between the two germline ends. This CDR3 reads CATAGVSNTEAFF. Written as DNA, the CDR3 is TGTGCCACCGCAGGGGTCTCGAACACTGAAGCTTTCTTT.

This clone appeared a few times. The chain carries TRBV14 and TRBJ1-6; no reliable D call. The CDR3 length is 12 residues. Looked up from germline, CDR1 is SGHDN and CDR2 is FVKESK. Deletions cut 5 bases from V and 12 bases from J, with 11 bases between. CDR3 loop: CASSSGLQPLHF. The CDR3 DNA follows: TGTGCCAGCAGCTCCGGACTCCAACCCCTCCACTTT.

This chain links TRBV18 with TRBJ1-2; 7 nucleotides align to TRBD1. With 1 base clipped from V and 4 bases from J, the junction kept 6 bases outside the gene matches. The CDR3 has 15 amino acids. The germline V gene encodes CDR1 KGHSH and CDR2 LQKENI. CDR3 sequence reads: CASSPQQGQVYGYTF. The DNA of the CDR3 is TGTGCCAGCTCACCACAACAGGGGCAAGTCTATGGCTACACCTTC.

The rearrangement uses TRBV10-1 and TRBJ2-1, with 11 nucleotides matching TRBD2. CDR1 and CDR2 from the germline V gene are WNHNN and SYGVQD (reference sequence). After removal of 3 bases from V and 0 bases from J, the junction contained 7 bases not matched to a gene. The CDR3 totals 18 residues. DNA for the CDR3: TGCGCCAGCAGTGAACCCCGACTAGCGGGGTGCTCCTACAATGAGCAGTTCTTC. Encoded protein: CASSEPRLAGCSYNEQFF.